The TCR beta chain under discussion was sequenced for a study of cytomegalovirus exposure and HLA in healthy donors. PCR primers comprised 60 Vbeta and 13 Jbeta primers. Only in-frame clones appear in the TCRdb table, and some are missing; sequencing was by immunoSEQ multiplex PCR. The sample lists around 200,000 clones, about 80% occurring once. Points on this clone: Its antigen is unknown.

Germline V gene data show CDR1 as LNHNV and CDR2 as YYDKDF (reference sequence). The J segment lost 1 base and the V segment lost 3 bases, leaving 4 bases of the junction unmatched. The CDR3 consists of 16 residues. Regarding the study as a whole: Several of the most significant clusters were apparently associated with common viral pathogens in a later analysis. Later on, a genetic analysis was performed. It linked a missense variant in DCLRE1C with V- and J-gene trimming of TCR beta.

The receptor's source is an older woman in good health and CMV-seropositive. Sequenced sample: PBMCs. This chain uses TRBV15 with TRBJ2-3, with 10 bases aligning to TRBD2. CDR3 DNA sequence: TGTGCCACCAGCAGCGGCGGGACTAGCGGCACAGATACGCAGTATTTT. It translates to CATSSGGTSGTDTQYF.